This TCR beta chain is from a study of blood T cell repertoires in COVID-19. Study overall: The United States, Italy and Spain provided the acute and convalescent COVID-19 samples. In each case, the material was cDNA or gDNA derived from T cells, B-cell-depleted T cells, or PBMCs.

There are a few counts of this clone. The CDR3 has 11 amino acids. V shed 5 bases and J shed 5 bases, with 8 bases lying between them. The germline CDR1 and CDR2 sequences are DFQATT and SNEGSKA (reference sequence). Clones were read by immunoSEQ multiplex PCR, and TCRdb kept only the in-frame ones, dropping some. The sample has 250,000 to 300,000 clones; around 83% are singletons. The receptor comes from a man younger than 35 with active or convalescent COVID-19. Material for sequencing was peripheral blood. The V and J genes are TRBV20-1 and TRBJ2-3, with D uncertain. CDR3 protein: CSALLKDTQYF. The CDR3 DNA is TGCAGTGCTCTATTAAAAGATACGCAGTATTTT.